Listed below are T cell receptor beta chains from one sample, sequenced in a study of blood T cell repertoires in COVID-19. Using immunoSEQ multiplex PCR, the repertoire was profiled, and TCRdb retains in-frame clones only, with some absent. The table has fewer than 250,000 clones, around 76% seen once. The sequencing input was PBMCs or T cells enriched from blood (not recorded which). Source of these receptors: a woman aged 45-60 years with acute COVID-19. CDR3s include the opening cysteine and the closing phenylalanine or tryptophan. A D gene is named only where the DNA matches it firmly. Some rows have no size entry. The others give once, few or many, or a class for an expanded clone.

>.|TRBV28|TRBJ1-1|few
CASKPSQARTEAFF
TGTGCCAGCAAACCCTCTCAGGCTCGGACTGAAGCTTTCTTT
>.|TRBV7-9|TRBJ1-3|.
CASSPRPGATGNTIYF
TGTGCCAGCAGCCCCAGACCAGGTGCCACGGGAAACACCATATATTTT
>.|TRBV19|TRBJ1-1|.
CASSITRNTEAFF
TGTGCCAGTAGTATAACGAGGAACACTGAAGCTTTCTTT
>TRBD2|TRBV13|TRBJ2-5|.
CASSLVRAASGGPWGKTQYF
TGTGCCAGCAGCCTAGTACGGGCTGCTAGCGGGGGGCCGTGGGGAAAGACCCAGTACTTC
>TRBD1|TRBV7-2|TRBJ2-3|.
CASSYFGTGLGDTQYF
TGTGCCAGCAGCTATTTCGGGACAGGGTTGGGAGATACGCAGTATTTT
>.|TRBV5-4|TRBJ1-1|.
CASSTGGAEAFF
TGTGCCAGCAGCACCGGGGGGGCTGAAGCTTTCTTT
>.|TRBV28|TRBJ1-4|.
CASSLGGAVGEKLFF
TGTGCCAGCAGTTTAGGGGGGGCGGTGGGTGAAAAACTGTTTTTT
>.|TRBV11-3|TRBJ2-1|.
CASGSSYNEQFF
TGTGCCAGTGGGAGCTCCTACAATGAGCAGTTCTTC
>TRBD1|TRBV7-3|TRBJ1-2|few
CASSPNRGQGYTF
TGTGCCAGCAGCCCCAACAGGGGGCAAGGCTACACCTTC
>TRBD2|TRBV7-9|TRBJ2-3|few
CASSLKGSGGPTDTQYF
TGTGCCAGCAGCTTAAAGGGCAGCGGGGGGCCCACAGATACGCAGTATTTT
>TRBD1|TRBV5-4|TRBJ2-5|.
CASSLAPDRGETQYF
TGTGCCAGCAGCTTGGCACCTGACAGGGGCGAGACCCAGTACTTC
>TRBD1|TRBV7-9|TRBJ1-2|.
CASSFRGQGDYGYTF
TGTGCCAGCAGCTTTCGGGGACAGGGTGACTATGGCTACACCTTC
>.|TRBV6-5|TRBJ2-3|.
CASSSGAFSTDTQYF
TGTGCCAGCAGTTCAGGGGCCTTTAGCACAGATACGCAGTATTTT
>.|TRBV2|TRBJ1-5|once
CASGEIGVGNQPQHF
TGTGCCAGCGGGGAGATCGGTGTCGGCAATCAGCCCCAGCATTTT
>.|TRBV4-3|TRBJ1-1|.
CASSPMGGPGTEAFF
TGCGCCAGCAGCCCCATGGGGGGGCCGGGCACTGAAGCTTTCTTT
>TRBD1|TRBV10-3|TRBJ2-1|.
CAISEERGPGNEQFF
TGTGCCATCAGTGAAGAGAGGGGGCCCGGCAATGAGCAGTTCTTC
>.|TRBV13|TRBJ2-1|.
CASSPPGGPQNEQFF
TGTGCCAGCAGCCCTCCAGGGGGGCCGCAGAATGAGCAGTTCTTC
>TRBD1|TRBV13|TRBJ1-4|once
CASSLATGGYEKLFF
TGTGCCAGCAGCTTAGCCACAGGGGGCTATGAAAAACTGTTTTTT
>TRBD1|TRBV6-5|TRBJ1-6|.
CASSSHRTGGNSPLHF
TGTGCCAGCAGTTCCCACCGGACAGGGGGTAATTCACCCCTCCACTTT
>.|TRBV6-5|TRBJ1-2|.
CASSSPPGGYTF
TGTGCCAGCAGTTCCCCTCCGGGTGGCTACACCTTC
>TRBD1|TRBV5-1|TRBJ1-1|.
CASSPGQGAGGAFF
TGCGCCAGCAGCCCGGGACAGGGGGCGGGAGGGGCTTTCTTT
>TRBD1|TRBV9|TRBJ1-2|.
CASSPPGQRNYGYTF
TGTGCCAGCAGCCCCCCGGGACAGCGGAACTATGGCTACACCTTC
>.|TRBV9|TRBJ1-1|.
CASSEDPGGTEAFF
TGTGCCAGCAGCGAGGACCCCGGAGGCACTGAAGCTTTCTTT
>.|TRBV5-1|TRBJ1-1|.
CASSLTAAMNTEAFF
TGCGCCAGCAGCTTGACAGCAGCTATGAACACTGAAGCTTTCTTT
>.|TRBV3-1/TRBV3-2|TRBJ1-1|.
CASSPRGGNPEAFF
TGTGCCAGCAGCCCGAGGGGGGGGAACCCTGAAGCTTTCTTT
>TRBD2|TRBV11-2|TRBJ2-5|.
CASSLSGGRQETQYF
TGTGCCAGCAGCTTAAGCGGGGGGAGGCAAGAGACCCAGTACTTC
>.|TRBV5-1|TRBJ2-2|.
CASTKRRGRNTGELFF
TGCGCCAGCACAAAGCGGCGGGGTAGGAACACCGGGGAGCTGTTTTTT
>TRBD1|TRBV7-9|TRBJ1-5|.
CASSSATGHSNQPQHF
TGTGCCAGCAGCTCTGCGACAGGGCATAGCAATCAGCCCCAGCATTTT
>.|TRBV7-2|TRBJ2-4|.
CASSARGSAKNIQYF
TGTGCCAGCAGCGCCAGGGGATCAGCCAAAAACATTCAGTACTTC
>TRBD1|TRBV5-1|TRBJ1-3|.
CASSPGTAGNTIYF
TGCGCCAGCAGCCCGGGGACAGCAGGAAACACCATATATTTT
>.|TRBV18|TRBJ2-2|once
CASSPGQTQGAGELFF
TGTGCCAGCTCACCAGGGCAGACCCAGGGCGCCGGGGAGCTGTTTTTT
>.|TRBV2|TRBJ2-3|.
CASGGGRGDTQYF
TGTGCCAGCGGGGGGGGCCGGGGAGATACGCAGTATTTT
>.|TRBV10-3|TRBJ1-3|.
CALRDFSGNTIYF
TGTGCCCTAAGGGACTTCTCTGGAAACACCATATATTTT
>TRBD1|TRBV11-2|TRBJ2-5|.
CASRRGTGQETQYF
TGTGCCAGCAGGAGGGGGACAGGCCAAGAGACCCAGTACTTC
>TRBD2|TRBV3-1/TRBV3-2|TRBJ2-1|few
CASSPRGAGAPYNEQFF
TGTGCCAGCAGCCCCCGGGGAGCGGGGGCCCCATACAATGAGCAGTTCTTC
>.|TRBV4-2|TRBJ2-2|.
CASSQVGAGELFF
TGTGCCAGCAGCCAAGTGGGAGCCGGGGAGCTGTTTTTT
>TRBD1|TRBV11-2|TRBJ1-1|few
CASSLQGVPTEAFF
TGTGCCAGCAGCCTACAGGGGGTCCCGACTGAAGCTTTCTTT
>.|TRBV5-8|TRBJ1-4|.
CASSLGTGNFANEKLFF
TGTGCCAGCAGCTTGGGCACAGGTAACTTTGCTAATGAAAAACTGTTTTTT
>.|TRBV7-2|TRBJ1-1|.
CASSLGVNRGTEAFF
TGTGCCAGCAGCTTAGGTGTCAATAGGGGCACTGAAGCTTTCTTT
>.|TRBV19|TRBJ1-5|.
CASAQASNQPQHF
TGTGCCAGTGCACAGGCTAGCAATCAGCCCCAGCATTTT
>TRBD1|TRBV5-6|TRBJ1-6|.
CASSLTGDMDSPLHF
TGTGCCAGCAGCTTGACAGGGGATATGGATTCACCCCTCCACTTT
>TRBD1|TRBV6-4|TRBJ2-1|.
CASSDLTGSFTEQFF
TGTGCCAGCAGTGACTTGACAGGGTCTTTCACCGAGCAGTTCTTC
>.|TRBV24-1|TRBJ1-1|.
CATSDSLARGAEAFF
TGTGCCACCAGTGATTCCCTCGCCCGGGGTGCTGAAGCTTTCTTT